This entry lists 26 T cell receptor beta chains sequenced from one sample in a study of tumor-infiltrating lymphocytes in oesophageal squamous cell carcinoma. One entry per CDR3 protein, called by TCRdb with MiXCR from the reads. The profile shows roughly 11,000 distinct CDR3 sequences, 50% to 65% of them singletons. Sequenced sample: blood. The receptors originated from a female donor with esophageal squamous cell carcinoma.

The rearrangement uses TRBV7-3 and TRBJ2-3; D may match TRBD1 or TRBD2 (7 bases each). The CDR3 loop spans 15 amino acids. The V gene's germline CDR1 is SGHTA and CDR2 FQGTGA. The V end lost 4 bases, the J end lost 4 bases, and 15 bases lay between the germline ends. The CDR3 coding sequence is TGTGCCAGCAGCTCATCGACAGGGAGGGCAGATACGCAGTATTTT. This encodes CASSSSTGRADTQYF.

This clonotype showed up just a few times. The chain couples TRBV18 to TRBJ2-7; 9 positions agree with TRBD2. The CDR3 is 13 residues long. V shed 3 bases, J shed 10 bases, and the junction held 7 bases outside the gene matches. Per the germline V gene, CDR1 is KGHSH and CDR2 is LQKENI. This CDR3 reads CASSPGLATTQYF. In nucleotides, the CDR3 is TGTGCCAGCTCACCGGGACTAGCAACGACTCAGTACTTC. Full variable domain (missing parts from reference TRBV18 and TRBJ2-7): NAGVMQNPRHLVRRRGQEARLRCSPMKGHSHVYWYRQLPEEGLKFMVYLQKENIIDESGMPKERFSAEFPKEGPSILRIQQVVRGDSAAYFCASSPGLATTQYFGPGTRLTVT.

The CDR3 loop reads CASSHQDYNSPLHF. The CDR3 region has the DNA TGTGCCAGCAGTCATCAGGACTATAATTCACCCCTCCACTTT. The V call is TRBV7-1, the J call TRBJ1-6; no definite D call. TRBV7-1 is filed as an ORF, its function uncertain. V lost 6 bases, J lost 3 bases, and 9 bases lay in between. This CDR3 has 14 amino acids.

The V gene is TRBV7-2, the J gene TRBJ2-2; the D is unclear. Germline lookup yields CDR1 SGHTA and CDR2 FQGNSA. The germline V and J ends were trimmed by 3 bases and 0 bases, with 5 bases remaining between them. The CDR3 is made up of 14 amino acids. CDR3 loop: CASSFGSNTGELFF. As DNA, the CDR3 is TGTGCCAGCAGCTTCGGCTCGAACACCGGGGAGCTGTTTTTT.

The rearrangement uses TRBV10-3 and TRBJ2-1; 14 nucleotides line up with TRBD2. V shed 4 bases and J 4 bases; nucleotides not matched to a gene: 6. This CDR3 is 17 amino acids long. CDR1 is ENHRY, CDR2 SYGVKD, per germline. This CDR3 reads CAISAKGLAGGYNEQFF. The DNA for the CDR3 is TGTGCCATCAGTGCCAAAGGACTAGCGGGAGGATACAATGAGCAGTTCTTC.

The J gene is TRBJ2-3, the V gene TRBV12-3 or TRBV12-4; D gene unclear. The CDR3 extends over 16 amino acids. V gave up 3 bases and J gave up 1 base, with 14 bases separating them. CDR3 in DNA: TGTGCCAGCAGTTTCTCAAATGAAGGTGGCACAGATACGCAGTATTTT. This gives the protein CASSFSNEGGTDTQYF.

The J gene is TRBJ1-1, the V gene TRBV7-2; 9 bases line up with TRBD1. The better agreement between TRBJ1-6 and the DNA end casts doubt on the J call. Germline V CDR1 and CDR2: SGHTA, FQGNSA. CDR3 length equals 15 residues. The CDR3 region has the DNA TGTGCCAGCAGCCCCCCGACAGGGGGGAATTCACCCCTCCACTTT. The encoded protein is CASSPPTGGNSPLHF.

The V gene is TRBV7-6, the J gene TRBJ2-5, with TRBD1 identical over 10 bases. Trimming took 6 bases from V and 3 from J; bases not matched to a gene: 4. The germline CDR1 and CDR2 sequences are SGHVS and FNYEAQ. The CDR3 extends over 14 amino acids. In DNA, the CDR3 is TGTGCCAGCAGACGGACAGGGGGAGAAGAGACCCAGTACTTC. As protein: CASRRTGGEETQYF.

As for this clonotype: A read error may be the cause here, since a much bigger clone is one base away. This chain links TRBV28 with TRBJ2-1; 9 bases line up with TRBD1. Looked up from germline, CDR1 is MDHEN and CDR2 is SYDVKM. The CDR3 runs to 16 residues. V gave up 5 bases and J gave up 10 bases; unmatched junction bases: 15. CDR3 sequence: CASSLIRADRGGEQFF. Written as DNA, the CDR3 is TGTGCCAGCAGTCTCATTCGGGCGGACAGGGGTGGCGAGCAGTTCTTC.

This clonotype was detected many times. V and J are TRBV6-1 and TRBJ2-1; 8 bases are shared with TRBD1. V shed 7 bases and J 0 bases; nucleotides not matched to a gene: 17. The CDR3 contains 19 residues. Germline V gene sequence: CDR1 MNHNS, CDR2 SASEGT. CDR3: CASILWTGLSLCSYNEQFF. The CDR3 DNA sequence: TGTGCCAGCATCCTATGGACAGGGTTATCCCTATGCTCCTACAATGAGCAGTTCTTC.

The V call is TRBV5-1, the J call TRBJ2-2; possible D gene TRBD2, 5 bases. The CDR3 has 13 amino acids. The germline V gene has CDR1 SGHRS and CDR2 YFSETQ. The V and J ends lost 4 bases and 6 bases respectively, with 10 bases between them. The CDR3 DNA follows: TGCGCCAGCAGCGTTAAACTAGCCGGGGAGCTGTTTTTT. Its translation: CASSVKLAGELFF.

Relative to its sample, this clonotype is medium-sized. V and J are TRBV7-9 and TRBJ1-1, with a tentative D call TRBD1 (5 bases). The V gene's germline CDR1 is SEHNR and CDR2 FQNEAQ (reference sequence). V was pared by 6 bases and J by 4 bases, with 15 bases between. The CDR3 has 14 amino acids. CDR3 sequence reads: CASRSTGGSTEAFF. Here the CDR3 DNA reads TGTGCCAGCAGGTCAACAGGAGGGAGCACTGAAGCTTTCTTT.

This clonotype was seen at least ten times. The genes are TRBV28 and TRBJ1-4, with 8 bases matching TRBD1. The junction had 16 bases not matched to a gene; V was cut back by 2 bases and J by 8 bases. This CDR3 comprises 18 residues. Germline-derived CDR1 and CDR2 are MDHEN and SYDVKM. Here the CDR3 DNA reads TGTGCCAGCAGTTTAAGGGTCTCCAGGGGGCCCCATTTGGAAAAACTGTTTTTT. Its translation is CASSLRVSRGPHLEKLFF.

This clonotype occurred a few times. The chain couples TRBV7-2 to TRBJ2-3; perhaps TRBD1 as D (6 bases). V lost 4 bases and J lost 4, with 18 bases in between. This CDR3 is 16 amino acids long. CDR1 is SGHTA and CDR2 is FQGNSA in the germline V gene. The CDR3 region has the DNA TGTGCCAGCAGCTGGAAACAGGGTTTTCTCCCAGATACGCAGTATTTT. Amino acid sequence: CASSWKQGFLPDTQYF.

The V gene is TRBV12-3 or TRBV12-4, the J gene TRBJ2-3; TRBD1 is a possible D gene (5 bases). TRBJ1-3 matches the DNA end more closely, so the J call is doubtful. This CDR3 contains 16 residues. The CDR3 protein is CASSFVRGGSGNTIYF. In DNA, the CDR3 is TGTGCCAGCAGTTTTGTTAGGGGAGGGTCTGGAAACACCATATATTTT.

At least ten counts were recorded for this clonotype. The chain joins TRBV7-9 to TRBJ2-1, with 12 nucleotides matching TRBD2. Germline V gives CDR1 SEHNR, CDR2 FQNEAQ (reference sequence). The V gene end was trimmed by 1 base and the J gene end by 8 bases; junction bases not matched to a gene: 12. This CDR3 region has 18 residues. The CDR3 DNA sequence: TGTGCCAGCAGCTTAGGGTGGCTAGCGGGAGGGCACAGGCATGAGCAGTTCTTC. It specifies CASSLGWLAGGHRHEQFF.

The rearrangement joins TRBV12-3 or TRBV12-4 to TRBJ2-6, with 9 bases that match TRBD1. The CDR3 consists of 16 residues. With V trimmed by 3 bases and J by 3 bases, 3 bases remained unmatched. The CDR3 DNA is TGTGCCAGCAGTTTCGGGACAGGGTATGGGGCCAACGTCCTGACTTTC. Its translation is CASSFGTGYGANVLTF.

The rearrangement joins TRBV12-3 or TRBV12-4 to TRBJ2-4; 10 bases agree with TRBD1. The J call is in doubt because the DNA end fits TRBJ2-1 better. This CDR3 comprises 12 residues. Written as DNA, the CDR3 is TGTGCCAGCAGTGGGACAGGGGATGAGCAGTTCTTC. Translated, it gives CASSGTGDEQFF.

The gene calls are TRBV10-3 and TRBJ2-5; the D gene is possibly TRBD1 (5 bases). This CDR3 contains 13 residues. Germline loops: CDR1 ENHRY, CDR2 SYGVKD. V lost 3 bases and J 5 bases, leaving 10 bases between the germline ends. The CDR3 nucleotides are TGTGCCATCAGTGACAGGGTCGACGAGACCCAGTACTTC. It specifies CAISDRVDETQYF.

This clonotype was seen repeatedly, ten times or more. The chain carries TRBV5-6 and TRBJ1-5; possibly TRBD1 for D (6 bases). The CDR3 contains 15 residues. V lost 2 bases to trimming and J lost 6 bases, with 15 bases between them. Germline V gives CDR1 SGHDT, CDR2 YYEEEE. The CDR3 DNA is TGTGCCAGCAGCTTATTTCGGGGGGCGAGTCAGCCCCAGCATTTT. Amino acids: CASSLFRGASQPQHF.

The count of this clonotype is one. This chain links TRBV6-9 with TRBJ1-4; the D is unclear. Trimming took 6 bases from V and 5 from J, leaving 16 bases between them. The CDR3 spans 15 residues. The germline gives CDR1 MNHGY, CDR2 SVAAGI. For the CDR3, the DNA is TGTGCCAGCAGCAACCCCATCTTGGGCAATGAAAAACTGTTTTTT. Protein product: CASSNPILGNEKLFF.

By sample fraction, this clonotype is medium-sized. The chain carries TRBV10-2 and TRBJ2-7; D perhaps matches TRBD2 (5 bases). The V and J ends lost 2 bases and 3 bases respectively, with 11 bases between them. CDR3 length: 14 amino acids. CDR1 is WSHSY, CDR2 SAAADI, per germline. The CDR3 DNA follows: TGCGCCAGCAGTGAGGCGGTAGAGGGCTACGAGCAGTACTTC. The encoded protein is CASSEAVEGYEQYF.

The rearrangement uses TRBV7-8 and TRBJ2-5; possible D gene TRBD2, 6 bases. Germline CDR1 reads SGHVS; CDR2 reads FQNEAQ. The germline V and J ends were trimmed by 5 bases and 5 bases, with 12 bases remaining between them. The CDR3 totals 13 residues. The CDR3 region is CASSSRLDETQYF. CDR3 nucleotides: TGTGCCAGCAGCAGCAGACTAGATGAGACCCAGTACTTC.

Comments on this clonotype: The junction departs from the called germline gene at one end, perhaps through a read error. The chain uses TRBV7-2 and TRBJ2-5; no firm D call. This CDR3 is 16 amino acids long. From germline, CDR1 is SGHTA and CDR2 FQGNSA. Here the CDR3 DNA reads TGTGCCAGCAGCGTCGACCTGAGCTCCTATAATTCACCCCTCCACTTC. The encoded protein is CASSVDLSSYNSPLHF.

The V and J genes are TRBV7-4 and TRBJ2-5; D gene uncertain. CDR3 length equals 13 residues. Germline V gene data show CDR1 as SGHVT and CDR2 as SQSDAQ. Deletions cut 4 bases from V and 5 bases from J, with 11 bases between. The CDR3 DNA reads TGTGCCAGCAGCTGGTGGGTGGGGGAGACCCAGTACTTC. This sequence encodes CASSWWVGETQYF. Filled out from reference TRBV7-4 and TRBJ2-5, the complete variable domain reads GAGVSQSPRYKVAKRGRDVALRCDSISGHVTLYWYRQTLGQGSEVLTYSQSDAQRDKSGRPSGRFSAERPERSVSTLKIQRTEQGDSAVYLCASSWWVGETQYFGPGTRLLVL.

This clonotype was seen many times. The chain combines TRBV5-1 with TRBJ2-7; D gene uncertain. With 1 base removed from V and 2 bases from J, the gap between germline ends came to 10 bases. CDR3 length: 14 amino acids. Germline CDR1 and CDR2: SGHRS and YFSETQ. The CDR3 nucleotides read TGCGCCAGCAGCTTGTATACGGATCCCTACGAGCAGTACTTC. Its translation is CASSLYTDPYEQYF. Supplemented by reference TRBV5-1 and TRBJ2-7, the full variable domain reads KAGVTQTPRYLIKTRGQQVTLSCSPISGHRSVSWYQQTPGQGLQFLFEYFSETQRNKGNFPGRFSGRQFSNSRSEMNVSTLELGDSALYLCASSLYTDPYEQYFGPGTRLTVT.